This TCR beta chain was identified during a study of response to subunit inactivated influenza vaccine. There are 13 residues in the CDR3. Trimming took off 3 bases at V and 5 bases at J, with 11 bases between the two ends. Germline V gene data show CDR1 as SEHNR and CDR2 as FQNEAQ (reference sequence). This clonotype turned up a few times. TCRdb re-called the RT-PCR reads through MiXCR, storing one row per CDR3 protein. Among under 200,000 distinct CDR3 sequences listed, approximately 12% were seen once. These data were likewise used in another study, on T cells expressing NK-cell markers. From that study: A 5'RACE template switching approach incorporating UMIs was used to make TCR beta cDNA.

The rearrangement uses TRBV7-9 and TRBJ2-7; D not resolved. The receptor comes from a man between 45 and 60 years old who received an inactivated influenza vaccine. The sequencing used CD8+ T cells sorted from PBMCs, collected about 11 days after vaccination. The CDR3 region has the DNA TGTGCCAGCAGCTTCGATCCGCACAACGAGCAGTACTTC. Its protein product is CASSFDPHNEQYF.